This passage covers 19 T cell receptor beta chains from one sample sequenced in a study of T cell responses to AZD1222 COVID-19 vaccine. Data came from immunoSEQ multiplex PCR; TCRdb stores just in-frame clones and leaves some out. The table records about 180,000 clones, roughly 87% of them present only once. The sample consisted of peripheral blood, taken on day 0 of AZD1222 vaccination. These receptors were obtained from an adult in good health.

The CDR3 sequence: CASSDGSGVNTEAFF. The CDR3 bases are TGTGCCAGCAGTGATGGATCAGGGGTAAACACTGAAGCTTTCTTT. The chain couples TRBV6-1 to TRBJ1-1; possible D gene TRBD1, 6 bases. There are 15 residues in the CDR3. Germline V lookup: CDR1 MNHNS, CDR2 SASEGT. The V gene lost 3 bases and the J gene lost 2 bases, with 13 bases spanning the gap.

V usage is TRBV18 and J usage is TRBJ2-7; D uncertain. CDR3 length: 17 residues. Germline V lookup: CDR1 KGHSH, CDR2 LQKENI. Trimming stripped 5 bases from V and 0 bases from J, with 20 bases between. The CDR3 here is CASSSLDTASSSYEQYF. The CDR3 DNA sequence: TGTGCCAGCTCATCACTCGACACAGCCTCAAGCTCCTACGAGCAGTACTTC.

The rearrangement joins TRBV7-2 to TRBJ1-3; D may be TRBD1 (5 bases). V shed 3 bases and J shed 4 bases, with 13 bases lying between them. CDR1 and CDR2 from the germline V gene are SGHTA and FQGNSA. The CDR3 loop spans 15 amino acids. CDR3 in DNA: TGTGCCAGCAGCTTTACGGGGGGTGGCGGAAACACCATATATTTT. This gives the protein CASSFTGGGGNTIYF.

The CDR3: CASSQNTQGEAFF. The CDR3 bases are TGTGCCAGCAGCCAAAACACTCAGGGGGAAGCTTTCTTT. V gene TRBV3-1 (or the pseudogene TRBV3-2) combines with J gene TRBJ1-1, with D possibly being TRBD1 (6 bases). V lost 2 bases and J 8 bases, leaving 12 bases between the germline ends. Germline assignment: CDR1 LGHDT and CDR2 YNNKEL (reference sequence). The CDR3 spans 13 residues.

The V and J genes are TRBV15 and TRBJ1-1; 8 bases are a match to TRBD1. CDR1 LNHNV and CDR2 YYDKDF come from the germline V gene (reference sequence). V lost 8 bases, J lost 3 bases, and 5 bases stayed unmatched. The CDR3 contains 13 residues. The CDR3 region has the DNA TGTGCCACCGCTGGACAGGGATACACTGAAGCTTTCTTT. Its translation: CATAGQGYTEAFF.

V is TRBV18 and J is TRBJ1-3; the D is unclear. Germline CDR1 and CDR2: KGHSH and LQKENI. V dropped 3 bases and J dropped 8 bases, with 14 bases sitting between them. This CDR3 is 14 amino acids long. The CDR3 region is CASSPLERSHTIYF. The DNA of the CDR3 is TGTGCCAGCTCACCCCTAGAGCGGAGCCACACCATATATTTT.

The CDR3: CASRPTGAGTIYF. The CDR3 nucleotides are TGTGCCAGCAGGCCTACAGGGGCGGGCACCATATATTTT. V and J are TRBV6-5 and TRBJ1-3; 7 nucleotides match TRBD1. Germline CDR1 is MNHEY and CDR2 is SVGAGI. The CDR3 spans 13 residues. Losses at the gene ends were 6 bases for V and 9 bases for J; bases not matched to a gene: 8.

This clone was recorded a few times. The V gene is TRBV19, the J gene TRBJ2-3; D not resolved. CDR1 is LNHDA and CDR2 is SQIVND in the germline V gene (reference sequence). The CDR3 consists of 15 residues. V lost 0 bases to trimming and J lost 2 bases, with 9 bases between them. The CDR3 region has the DNA TGTGCCAGTAGTATAGAGAGGTATTTCACAGATACGCAGTATTTT. Protein product: CASSIERYFTDTQYF.

This chain uses TRBV4-1 with TRBJ2-2, with 9 bases aligning to TRBD2. V lost 5 bases and J lost 6; bases outside the gene matches: 10. Germline lookup yields CDR1 MGHRA and CDR2 YSYEKL. The CDR3 runs 16 residues. The chain's CDR3 is CASSGGLAGWSGELFF. The CDR3 nucleotides read TGCGCCAGCAGCGGGGGTCTAGCGGGGTGGTCCGGGGAGCTGTTTTTT.

The sample holds a few counts of this clone. J is TRBJ2-5 and V is TRBV4-1; TRBD2 matches at 10 bases. Germline assignment: CDR1 MGHRA and CDR2 YSYEKL. The CDR3 runs to 17 residues. The V segment lost 0 bases and the J segment 7 bases; nucleotides outside the gene matches: 11. Written as DNA, the CDR3 is TGCGCCAGCAGCCAAGATCGTACTAGCGGGATTTATGGGACCCAGTACTTC. It is translated as CASSQDRTSGIYGTQYF.

In nucleotides, the CDR3 is TGTGCCAGTAGTATAGGCCAGGGGGCCTTCAATGAGCAGTTCTTC. Its translation is CASSIGQGAFNEQFF. The V and J genes are TRBV19 and TRBJ2-1; TRBD1 aligns across 8 bases. Losses at the gene ends were 1 base for V and 6 bases for J; bases not matched to a gene: 5. The CDR3 has 15 amino acids. Germline values: CDR1 LNHDA, CDR2 SQIVND (reference sequence).

The chain has TRBV6-5 and TRBJ2-7; TRBD2 agrees at 8 bases. The J segment lost 0 bases and the V segment lost 4 bases, leaving 2 bases of the junction unmatched. Germline CDR1 MNHEY, CDR2 SVGAGI. The CDR3 is made up of 14 amino acids. The CDR3 is CASSSGGSSYEQYF. CDR3 in DNA: TGTGCCAGCAGTTCGGGGGGGAGCTCCTACGAGCAGTACTTC.

DNA for the CDR3: TGTGCCAGCAGTGAATCCGGGACAGGGGCCTACGAGCAGTACTTC. Translated, it gives CASSESGTGAYEQYF. This sequence joins TRBV25-1 and TRBJ2-7; 10 bases are a match to TRBD1. This CDR3 is built from 15 residues. Germline V gene data show CDR1 as MGHDK and CDR2 as SYGVNS. Unmatched junction bases numbered 2, after V lost 1 base and J lost 2 bases.

This chain uses TRBV7-2 with TRBJ2-7, with 8 bases identical to TRBD1. CDR1 and CDR2 from the germline V gene are SGHTA and FQGNSA. The CDR3 has 15 amino acids. The junction had 8 bases not matched to a gene; V was cut back by 5 bases and J by 2 bases. CDR3 residues: CASSTSGTGPYEQYF. Here the CDR3 DNA reads TGTGCCAGCAGCACCTCCGGGACAGGACCCTACGAGCAGTACTTC.

The rearrangement links TRBV7-6 to TRBJ1-5; D is undetermined. V lost 0 bases to trimming and J lost 4 bases, with 4 bases between them. From germline, CDR1 is SGHVS and CDR2 FNYEAQ. This CDR3 comprises 13 residues. The CDR3: CASSLAENQPQHF. For the CDR3, the DNA is TGTGCCAGCAGCTTAGCGGAGAATCAGCCCCAGCATTTT.

This rearrangement joins TRBV6-5 to TRBJ1-6; D possibly corresponds to TRBD1 (5 bases). CDR3 length: 16 amino acids. V lost 4 bases and J 7 bases, leaving 17 bases between the germline ends. CDR1 and CDR2 (germline): MNHEY, SVGAGI. CDR3 sequence reads: CASSSDPGGENSPLHF. CDR3 DNA sequence: TGTGCCAGCAGTTCCGACCCGGGGGGAGAAAATTCACCCCTCCACTTT.

The J gene is TRBJ1-4, the V gene TRBV3-1 (or the pseudogene TRBV3-2); TRBD1 aligns across 11 bases. The CDR3 runs 16 residues. Germline loops: CDR1 LGHDT, CDR2 YNNKEL (reference sequence). J lost 7 bases, V lost 2 bases, and 6 bases had no gene match. The CDR3 bases are TGTGCCAGCAGCCAATATTCCGGGACAGGGGGTGAAAAACTGTTTTTT. Translated, it gives CASSQYSGTGGEKLFF.

The J gene is TRBJ1-6, the V gene TRBV6-5, with a weak D call TRBD1 (5 bases). The CDR3 runs to 15 residues. The V gene's germline CDR1 is MNHEY and CDR2 SVGAGI. Trimming stripped 8 bases from V and 4 bases from J, with 15 bases between. This chain's CDR3 is CASHPSRGYNSPLHF. CDR3 DNA: TGTGCCAGCCACCCCTCTCGGGGGTATAATTCACCCCTCCACTTT.

V usage is TRBV6-6 and J usage is TRBJ1-4; no definite D call. The CDR3 runs 15 residues. Between the trimmed V and J ends, which lost 2 bases and 5 bases, there was a span of 12 bases. Germline V CDR1 and CDR2: MNHNY, SVGAGI (reference sequence). Here the CDR3 reads CASSYVEGRNEKLFF. The CDR3 bases are TGTGCCAGCAGTTACGTAGAGGGTAGGAATGAAAAACTGTTTTTT.